These 2 T cell receptor beta chains came from one sample sequenced in a study of blood T cells in healthy people across ages. Using a J-beta primer mix together with a sample-barcoded 5' primer, a second PCR was run for roughly 7 to 11 cycles. In TCRdb, the 5' RACE reads were re-called with MiXCR into one record per CDR3 protein. The sample has around 700,000 distinct CDR3 sequences; roughly 25% are singletons. The same specimen was also included in a second study, on T cells of mothers and their children.

Sequencing input: blood. The source of these receptors is a boy aged 10-17 years in good health.

The chain has TRBV7-8 and TRBJ1-5; D perhaps matches TRBD1 (5 bases). Germline loops: CDR1 SGHVS, CDR2 FQNEAQ. This CDR3 region has 16 residues. V lost 5 bases, J lost 3 bases, and 17 bases lay in between. CDR3 bases: TGTGCCAGCAGCCCCGGGGCCCAACCTCCCAATCAGCCCCAGCATTTT. Its protein is CASSPGAQPPNQPQHF.

This clonotype was seen repeatedly, ten times or more. The V gene is TRBV3-1, the J gene TRBJ2-4; D uncertain. The length of the CDR3 is 17 residues. The germline V and J ends were trimmed by 1 base and 0 bases, with 13 bases remaining between them. CDR1 and CDR2 from the germline V gene are LGHDT and YNNKEL (reference sequence). DNA of the CDR3: TGTGCCAGCAGCCAAGTCCGAGGATTGGGAGCCAAAAACATTCAGTACTTC. Its translation is CASSQVRGLGAKNIQYF.